Given below is one T cell receptor beta chain in context. The data were taken from a study of blood T cell repertoires in COVID-19. Study processing details: Amplification of reference gene primers provided the estimated nucleated cell counts. Data came from immunoSEQ multiplex PCR; TCRdb stores just in-frame clones and leaves some out. V and J calls and clone size are those listed in that table; D and trimming were worked out from the DNA. The sample holds approximately 120,000 clones, 90% to 95% seen once. V was trimmed by 5 bases and J by 1 base, leaving 11 bases between them. CDR1 is MDHEN, CDR2 SYDVKM, per germline. The CDR3 has 14 amino acids.

Sample: peripheral blood. This chain links TRBV28 with TRBJ1-1; no clear D. The TCR originated in a man aged 50-60 years with COVID-19, enrolled during active disease. CDR3 DNA sequence: TGTGCCAGCAGTGACGCGACGGGGAACACTGAAGCTTTCTTT. Encoded protein: CASSDATGNTEAFF.